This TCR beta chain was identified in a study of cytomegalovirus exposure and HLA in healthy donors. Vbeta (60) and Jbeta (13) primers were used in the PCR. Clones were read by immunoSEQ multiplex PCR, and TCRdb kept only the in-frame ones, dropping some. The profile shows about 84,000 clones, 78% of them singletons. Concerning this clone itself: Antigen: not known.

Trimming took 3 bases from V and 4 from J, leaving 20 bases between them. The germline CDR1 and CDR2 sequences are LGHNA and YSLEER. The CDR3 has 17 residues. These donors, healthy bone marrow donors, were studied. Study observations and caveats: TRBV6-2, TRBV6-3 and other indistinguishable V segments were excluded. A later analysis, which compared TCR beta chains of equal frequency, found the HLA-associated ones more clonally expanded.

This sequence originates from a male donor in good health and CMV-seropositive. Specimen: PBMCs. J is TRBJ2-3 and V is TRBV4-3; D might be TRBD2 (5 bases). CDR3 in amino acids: CASSQERSPSPSDTQYF. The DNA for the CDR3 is TGCGCCAGCAGCCAGGAGCGGTCTCCCTCCCCCTCAGATACGCAGTATTTT.